This entry is about one TCR beta chain. Its antigen remains unknown. This CDR3 is 16 amino acids long. V dropped 1 base and J dropped 0 bases, with 11 bases sitting between them. Germline V gene data show CDR1 as SGHRS and CDR2 as YFSETQ. These data belong to a study of T-cell memory formation after mild COVID-19. General study points: Contracting clones, day 15 to 85, had balanced CD4/CD8, and later expanders favored CD4+.

From 5'RACE with constant-segment primers came TCR alpha and TCR beta cDNA libraries that carried sample barcodes and UMIs. From the 5' RACE reads, TCRdb called clonotypes with MiXCR, one entry per CDR3 protein. This table holds roughly 120,000 distinct CDR3 sequences, about a sixth found once. V and J are TRBV5-1 and TRBJ1-3; TRBD1 might be the D (5 bases). This sequence was found in an adult woman who had mild COVID-19 (a few samples of this study predate the infection). Cell type and time point are not known. Sequenced input: PBMCs or a T cell subset sorted from them (not recorded which). CDR3 sequence (DNA): TGCGCCAGCAGCTTGTATGGGACGGGCTCTGGAAACACCATATATTTT. Encoded protein: CASSLYGTGSGNTIYF.